This is a list of T cell receptor beta chains from one sample in a study of T-cell memory formation after mild COVID-19. MiXCR was run by TCRdb on the 5' RACE reads, yielding one entry per CDR3 protein. The sample lists roughly 350,000 distinct CDR3 sequences; around 21% were seen once. Input material: PBMCs or a T cell subset sorted from them (not recorded which). Receptors originate from an adult woman who had mild COVID-19 (a few samples of this study predate the infection). Cell type and time point are not known. CDR3s include the opening cysteine and the closing phenylalanine or tryptophan.

j_call v_call cdr3_aa
TRBJ1-4 TRBV20-1 CSARDRQAVQEGEKLFF
TRBJ2-7 TRBV12-3/TRBV12-4 CASSLSDRYEQYF
TRBJ2-7 TRBV20-1 CSAALGEGSYEQYF
TRBJ1-1 TRBV21-1 CASSNEQVTLRNTEAFF
TRBJ1-2 TRBV2 CASISPGNLYGYTF
TRBJ1-2 TRBV27 CASTPHGVRGARDYGYTF
TRBJ1-5 TRBV30 CAWRADSNQPQHF
TRBJ2-1 TRBV24-1 CATSDPDRVRNEQFF
TRBJ1-1 TRBV3-1 CASSQESEGLSTEAFF
TRBJ2-7 TRBV5-1 CASSLDTYEQYF
TRBJ2-7 TRBV4-3 CASSQVAGHLVIGEQYF
TRBJ2-1 TRBV4-2 CASLSGGASYNEQFF
TRBJ1-3 TRBV10-3 CAISDLGTADF
TRBJ2-1 TRBV5-6 CASSPSGVRGHNEQFF